The next 13 T cell receptor beta chains were all read from a single sample in a study of blood T cell repertoires in COVID-19. Generated by immunoSEQ multiplex PCR, the TCRdb table keeps only in-frame clones and is missing some. The sample lists approximately 150,000 clones, about 83% occurring once. Sequencing input: PBMCs or T cells enriched from blood (not recorded which). These receptors all come from a woman aged 45-60 years with acute COVID-19.

This clone was found a few times. The chain uses TRBV7-8 and TRBJ1-1; D gene ambiguous. Germline V gene lookup returns CDR1 SGHVS and CDR2 FQNEAQ. The V end lost 5 bases, the J end lost 6 bases, and 16 bases lay between the germline ends. The CDR3 has 14 amino acids. Here the CDR3 reads CASSPQLGRPEAFF. The CDR3 DNA reads as TGTGCCAGCAGCCCCCAGCTGGGGAGGCCTGAAGCTTTCTTT.

The genes are TRBV4-1 and TRBJ2-3; a possible D gene is TRBD2 (6 bases). With 4 bases removed from V and 4 bases from J, the gap between germline ends came to 18 bases. CDR3 length equals 16 residues. Germline values: CDR1 MGHRA, CDR2 YSYEKL. CDR3 sequence (DNA): TGCGCCAGCAGCCGTGGGGAGGCTATCAGGCCAGATACGCAGTATTTT. Translation gives CASSRGEAIRPDTQYF.

The rearrangement joins TRBV4-2 to TRBJ1-1; possibly TRBD1 for D (5 bases). This CDR3 has 15 amino acids. Per germline, CDR1 LGHNA and CDR2 YNFKEQ. V was pared by 0 bases and J by 1 base, with 9 bases between. As DNA, the CDR3 is TGTGCCAGCAGCCAAGATCGACAGCCGAACACTGAAGCTTTCTTT. This translates into CASSQDRQPNTEAFF.

The CDR3 region has the DNA TGTGCCAGCAGCATTGCGGGGGGATCGGAGACCCAGTACTTC. Translated: CASSIAGGSETQYF. This chain uses TRBV5-4 with TRBJ2-5, with 8 nucleotides matching TRBD2. CDR1 is SGHNT, CDR2 YYREEE, per germline (reference sequence). Losses at the gene ends were 4 bases for V and 5 bases for J; bases not matched to a gene: 7. The length of the CDR3 is 14 residues.

Written as DNA, the CDR3 is TGTGCCAGCAGCCGAAGCGCCACGCCGCGGGAGACCCAGTACTTC. As protein: CASSRSATPRETQYF. V is TRBV5-4 and J is TRBJ2-5; D is unclear. V lost 4 bases, J lost 5 bases, and 18 bases lay in between. This CDR3 contains 15 residues. The germline CDR1 and CDR2 sequences are SGHNT and YYREEE (reference sequence).

The V gene is TRBV11-1, the J gene TRBJ1-1; a weak D match, TRBD1 (6 bases). The CDR3 is made up of 14 amino acids. V was trimmed by 3 bases and J by 4 bases, leaving 12 bases between them. Germline V lookup: CDR1 SGHAT, CDR2 FQDESV (reference sequence). The CDR3 reads CASSLETGGTEAFF. The CDR3, as DNA: TGTGCCAGCAGCTTGGAGACAGGTGGCACTGAAGCTTTCTTT.

The chain is built from TRBV12-5 and TRBJ2-7, with D unclear. The V end was cut by 2 bases, the J end by 6 bases, with 5 bases between. This CDR3 has 11 residues. Germline CDR1 is LGHNT and CDR2 is FRNRAP. CDR3 bases: TGTGCTAGTGGTTTGTACTCCGAGCAGTACTTC. Protein product: CASGLYSEQYF.

CDR3: CASRDRVLETQYF. Here the CDR3 DNA reads TGTGCCAGCAGAGACAGGGTGTTGGAGACCCAGTACTTC. The V and J genes are TRBV25-1 and TRBJ2-5; 7 nucleotides match TRBD1. Germline-derived CDR1 and CDR2 are MGHDK and SYGVNS. The CDR3 is 13 residues long. V lost 6 bases, J lost 5 bases, and 6 bases stayed unmatched.

This clone is a singleton in its sample. The rearrangement joins TRBV3-1 (or the pseudogene TRBV3-2) to TRBJ1-6, with 8 nucleotides matching TRBD1. This CDR3 contains 15 residues. Trimming removed 4 bases from V and 10 bases from J; junction bases left unmatched: 9. Per the germline V gene, CDR1 is LGHDT and CDR2 is YNNKEL (reference sequence). In DNA, the CDR3 is TGTGCCAGCAGCCCCCGGACAGGGATCGGCTCACCCCTCCACTTT. It encodes CASSPRTGIGSPLHF.

The J gene is TRBJ1-2, the V gene TRBV6-6; maybe TRBD1 (6 bases). CDR1 is MNHNY, CDR2 SVGAGI, per germline (reference sequence). The CDR3 is made up of 13 amino acids. Between the trimmed V and J ends, which lost 6 bases and 3 bases, there was a span of 11 bases. CDR3 DNA sequence: TGTGCCAGCAGACCACAGGGAGACTATGGCTACACCTTC. It is translated as CASRPQGDYGYTF.

This clone was seen more than once but under ten times. The gene calls are TRBV19 and TRBJ1-2; D is undetermined. This CDR3 has 13 amino acids. Germline assignment: CDR1 LNHDA and CDR2 SQIVND (reference sequence). The V end was cut by 0 bases, the J end by 5 bases, with 7 bases between. The CDR3 spells CASSIDTQYGYTF. DNA for the CDR3: TGTGCCAGTAGTATAGATACCCAGTATGGCTACACCTTC.

The chain recombines TRBV9 with TRBJ2-2; maybe TRBD2 (6 bases). CDR1 is SGDLS and CDR2 is YYNGEE in the germline V gene. The CDR3 contains 14 residues. Between the trimmed V and J ends, which lost 3 bases and 7 bases, there was a span of 13 bases. The CDR3 DNA follows: TGTGCCAGCAGCGAGACGACTAGACTCGGGGAGCTGTTTTTT. Its translation: CASSETTRLGELFF. The complete variable domain, with remaining parts taken from reference TRBV9 and TRBJ2-2, reads DSGVTQTPKHLITATGQRVTLRCSPRSGDLSVYWYQQSLDQGLQFLIQYYNGEERAKGNILERFSAQQFPDLHSELNLSSLELGDSALYFCASSETTRLGELFFGEGSRLTVL.

Only a few counts were recorded for this clone. The chain is built from TRBV5-1 and TRBJ1-2; 10 nucleotides match TRBD1. The trim removed 2 bases at V and 0 bases at J, leaving 7 bases unmatched. Germline V gene sequence: CDR1 SGHRS, CDR2 YFSETQ. This CDR3 is 17 amino acids long. CDR3 coding DNA: TGCGCCAGCAGCTTCCAGACAGGGGGCCCAGCTAACTATGGCTACACCTTC. This gives the protein CASSFQTGGPANYGYTF. Filled out from reference TRBV5-1 and TRBJ1-2, the complete variable domain reads KAGVTQTPRYLIKTRGQQVTLSCSPISGHRSVSWYQQTPGQGLQFLFEYFSETQRNKGNFPGRFSGRQFSNSRSEMNVSTLELGDSALYLCASSFQTGGPANYGYTFGSGTRLTVV.